The source of this T cell receptor beta chain is a study of blood T cells in healthy people across ages (dated by TCRdb to between 2014 and 2016). With respect to the entire study: In model experiments, template switching captured roughly one uniquely barcoded TCR beta cDNA molecule for every two T cells. Using deep sequencing normalized with unique cDNA molecular identifiers, the study measured how TCR beta repertoire diversity changes with age. Four age groups were formed from the donors: young (average 16 years), middle-aged (approximately 40), aged (roughly 56) and long-lived (approximately 78). Donors of different ages were randomly distributed across sequencing lanes to avoid experimental bias. Two additional independent replicas of 1 million unique cDNA reads from the same blood draw were analyzed for two donors (one aged 18 to 30 and one aged 80 or older). Overall study results and their limits: Donor CMV infection status was unknown, potentially confounding age-related changes in expanded clonotypes. Compared with the aged group, the long-lived group had more naive CD4+ T cells, fewer expanded clones and increased TCR diversity, suggesting age selection. Conclusive comparison of naive and antigen-experienced compartments was prevented by the profiling of bulk unsorted PBMCs. A strong correlation was found between observed TCR beta diversity and the percentage of naive T cells measured by flow cytometry. Estimates of total diversity based on one million sequenced T cells were regarded as lower bounds and as underestimates. As age increased, observed TCR beta diversity per million T cells dropped in a roughly linear way, and a significant reduction was already evident by age 40.

The approximately 39 donors, aged roughly 6 to 95 years, were systemically healthy Caucasian individuals from Russia. Each donor gave approximately 9.3 milliliters of peripheral blood, collected into EDTA-treated Vacutainer tubes. Ficoll-Paque density-gradient centrifugation was used to isolate PBMCs, with at least 6 million per sample. Trizol reagent was used to extract total RNA from PBMCs, with at least 5.5 micrograms per sample. For every donor, flow cytometry on a PBMC aliquot measured the percentage of naive CD45RAhigh/CD27high T cells. Library method: 5' RACE. Sequenced on an Illumina HiSeq 2500. A second PCR of roughly 7 to 11 cycles was performed with a sample-barcoded 5' primer and a J-beta primer mix. A template-switch 5' adaptor carrying 12 random nucleotides introduced a unique molecular identifier onto each TCR beta cDNA molecule. At least 2.5 million CDR3-containing paired-end reads were obtained from each sample. First-strand cDNA was synthesized from all RNA with the Mint cDNA synthesis kit, primed by a TRBC-specific oligonucleotide. All cDNA was treated with uracil-DNA glycosylase and then went through a first 18-cycle PCR with the universal primers M1SS and BC2_uni_R. The original pipeline was this. Each sample was normalized by randomly selecting 1 million high-quality reads, each carrying a distinct molecular identifier. Instead of being binned into consensus sequences, reads that shared molecular identifiers were thrown out. CDR3 identification, clonotype clustering and error correction used MiTCR with a Q25 quality threshold and the strictest error-elimination algorithm. A nonparametric unseen species model with Euler transformation was used to estimate a lower bound on total TCR beta diversity. TCRdb reanalyzed the raw reads on its own, using fastp at Q25 for trimming and MiXCR for clone calling, and kept in-frame beta chains. Each entry is one CDR3 protein sequence, shown with its most common DNA and genes. TCRdb's processing, not the authors', yielded these V and J calls. The sample has around 940,000 distinct CDR3 sequences on record, just over 50% of them singletons. The ten most abundant clones make up 20% to 25% of the sample.

Reading the germline V gene (reference sequence) gives CDR1 DFQATT and CDR2 SNEGSKA. The CDR3 spans 14 residues, from the cysteine through the phenylalanine. Of the read, only the CDR3 DNA is kept; its 42 bases are in frame from base 1. A distance of 16 bases separates the germline ends of V and J, which lose 5 bases and 3 bases respectively. On this clonotype itself: The target of this receptor is not known. No base-level quality is on record; no much larger clone is a single base apart.

The origin of this receptor is a woman aged 55-75 years in good health. Sequencing input: blood. The chain uses TRBV20-1 and TRBJ1-1; TRBD1 could be the D gene, as 5 bases match. The nucleotide sequence is given as TGCAGTGCTGGAAAGGCAGGGCCCGACACTGAAGCTTTCTTT. Its translation is CSAGKAGPDTEAFF.